This is a list of T cell receptor beta chains from one sample in a study of vaccination and CD4 T cells after COVID-19. For these TCRs, the target antigens are not known. TCRdb reprocessed the PCR reads via MiXCR and lists one record per CDR3 protein. The sample lists nearly 25,000 distinct CDR3 sequences, under 40% occurring once. The input for sequencing was CD4+ T cells from blood, cultured in vitro, taken about 7 months after SARS-CoV-2 vaccination. The source of these receptors is a human donor who had recovered from COVID-19. The CDR3 runs from the conserved cysteine through the conserved F or W. A D gene is named only where the DNA matches it firmly. A clone size is listed for some rows: how often the clone was seen (once, few, many), or a class if it is expanded.

TRBD2 | TRBJ2-7 | few | TRBV7-9 | CASGTSGYSYEQYF | TGTGCCAGCGGTACTAGCGGCTACTCCTACGAGCAGTACTTC
TRBD2 | TRBJ2-7 | few | TRBV20-1 | CSAWREYYEQYF | TGCAGTGCCTGGCGGGAGTATTACGAGCAGTACTTC
NA | TRBJ2-1 | few | TRBV20-1 | CSAEGGRFF | TGCAGTGCTGAGGGGGGTCGGTTCTTC
TRBD1 | TRBJ1-1 | few | TRBV6-5 | CASSYGGQGLGEAFF | TGTGCCAGCAGTTACGGGGGACAGGGGCTGGGTGAAGCTTTCTTT
NA | TRBJ1-1 | NA | TRBV6-1 | CASSRGWNTEAFF | TGTGCCAGCAGTAGGGGATGGAACACTGAAGCTTTCTTT
NA | TRBJ1-1 | few | TRBV7-3 | CASSFMGTTEAFF | TGTGCCAGCAGCTTCATGGGGACCACTGAAGCTTTCTTT
NA | TRBJ2-7 | NA | TRBV28 | CASSLSFGDGGYEQYF | TGTGCCAGCAGCCTAAGTTTCGGGGACGGTGGTTACGAGCAGTACTTC
NA | TRBJ2-6 | NA | TRBV7-8 | CASSLSQGLLSSGANVLTF | TGTGCCAGCAGCTTAAGCCAGGGGCTCCTAAGCTCTGGGGCCAACGTCCTGACTTTC
TRBD1 | TRBJ2-6 | NA | TRBV19 | CASRDRGTDSSGANVLTF | TGTGCCAGCCGGGACAGGGGGACCGACAGCTCTGGGGCCAACGTCCTGACTTTC
TRBD2 | TRBJ2-7 | few | TRBV6-5 | CASSYTSASYEQYF | TGTGCCAGCAGTTACACTAGCGCCTCCTACGAGCAGTACTTC
NA | TRBJ2-3 | medium-sized | TRBV7-3 | CASSPSLADTQYF | TGTGCCAGCAGCCCATCGCTAGCAGATACGCAGTATTTT
NA | TRBJ2-3 | NA | TRBV6-1 | CASSDRWSADTQYF | TGTGCCAGCAGTGACCGATGGAGCGCAGATACGCAGTATTTT
TRBD1 | TRBJ1-2 | NA | TRBV6-1 | CASSEVQGAPFGYTF | TGTGCCAGCAGTGAAGTGCAGGGGGCGCCTTTTGGCTACACCTTC
TRBD2 | TRBJ2-7 | NA | TRBV28 | CASSRPGAGGYEQYF | TGTGCCAGCAGTCGTCCAGGGGCGGGAGGTTACGAGCAGTACTTC
TRBD2 | TRBJ2-7 | few | TRBV6-5 | CASSSGTSYEQYF | TGTGCCAGCAGTTCCGGGACTAGCTACGAGCAGTACTTC
NA | TRBJ1-2 | NA | TRBV19 | CASSTSDAINYGYTF | TGTGCCAGTAGTACCTCGGACGCCATTAACTATGGCTACACCTTC
NA | TRBJ2-1 | NA | TRBV18 | CASSPTATDNEQFF | TGTGCCAGCTCACCAACGGCGACAGACAATGAGCAGTTCTTC
NA | TRBJ1-6 | few | TRBV7-8 | CASSPTRASPLHF | TGTGCCAGCAGCCCAACGAGGGCCTCACCCCTCCACTTT
TRBD1 | TRBJ1-2 | NA | TRBV6-1 | CASSDAGGSYGYTF | TGTGCCAGCAGTGACGCAGGGGGCAGCTATGGCTACACCTTC
TRBD1 | TRBJ2-5 | NA | TRBV5-4 | CASSAGTGQETQYF | TGTGCCAGCAGCGCAGGGACAGGCCAAGAGACCCAGTACTTC
NA | TRBJ2-3 | NA | TRBV20-1 | CSASSASSTDTQYF | TGCAGTGCTAGTTCAGCTTCTAGCACAGATACGCAGTATTTT
TRBD1 | TRBJ2-1 | few | TRBV15 | CATRRQGSGNEQFF | TGTGCCACCCGTCGACAGGGGTCAGGCAATGAGCAGTTCTTC
NA | TRBJ2-1 | medium-sized | TRBV20-1 | CSASSWRSYNEQFF | TGCAGTGCTAGCAGTTGGAGGTCCTACAATGAGCAGTTCTTC
NA | TRBJ2-7 | few | TRBV6-1 | CASSEASGTVTYEQYF | TGTGCCAGCAGTGAAGCTTCCGGGACGGTGACCTACGAGCAGTACTTC
NA | TRBJ2-1 | NA | TRBV20-1 | CSARDRSGRSYNEQFF | TGCAGTGCTAGAGATCGATCGGGCCGGTCCTACAATGAGCAGTTCTTC
NA | TRBJ2-7 | few | TRBV10-3 | CAIRPQGGSYEQYF | TGTGCCATCAGGCCACAGGGTGGCTCCTACGAGCAGTACTTC
NA | TRBJ1-1 | NA | TRBV6-1 | CASSERRGRTAEAFF | TGTGCCAGCAGTGAAAGGAGGGGACGAACTGCTGAAGCTTTCTTT
NA | TRBJ2-3 | NA | TRBV6-5 | CASSYGPQSATQYF | TGTGCCAGCAGTTACGGACCACAATCGGCTACGCAGTATTTT
NA | TRBJ2-4 | NA | TRBV7-2 | CASSYTANKAKNIQYF | TGTGCCAGCAGCTATACAGCGAACAAGGCCAAAAACATTCAGTACTTC
NA | TRBJ1-5 | NA | TRBV28 | CASSLGGVSNQPQHF | TGTGCCAGCAGTTTAGGTGGGGTTAGCAATCAGCCCCAGCATTTT
TRBD2 | TRBJ2-3 | few | TRBV11-2 | CASSPGTRSPRDTQYF | TGTGCCAGCAGCCCCGGGACTAGGTCCCCCCGAGATACGCAGTATTTT
TRBD2 | TRBJ2-1 | NA | TRBV7-9 | CASSLAIAGGPDEFF | TGTGCCAGCAGCTTAGCTATAGCGGGAGGGCCTGATGAGTTCTTC
NA | TRBJ1-2 | few | TRBV7-2 | CASSLGRVRGNHGYTF | TGTGCCAGCAGCTTAGGGCGCGTCAGGGGTAACCATGGCTACACCTTC
NA | TRBJ2-5 | few | TRBV7-2 | CASSLLGSSPRETQYF | TGTGCCAGCAGCTTACTTGGCTCGAGCCCCAGGGAGACCCAGTACTTC
NA | TRBJ2-2 | NA | TRBV21-1 | CADGELFF | TGTGCCGACGGGGAGCTGTTTTTT
NA | TRBJ2-5 | medium-sized | TRBV7-2 | CASSSNYIQETQYF | TGTGCCAGCAGCTCGAACTATATCCAAGAGACCCAGTACTTC
NA | TRBJ2-5 | few | TRBV20-1 | CSAVAATGETQYF | TGCAGTGCAGTAGCGGCAACGGGGGAGACCCAGTACTTC
TRBD2 | TRBJ2-5 | many | TRBV6-1 | CASSRGLAGQETQYF | TGTGCCAGCAGCCGGGGACTAGCGGGCCAAGAGACCCAGTACTTC
TRBD2 | TRBJ2-3 | NA | TRBV7-2 | CASSLASSGRGTQYF | TGTGCCAGCAGCTTAGCGAGTAGCGGGAGGGGTACGCAGTATTTT
NA | TRBJ2-5 | many | TRBV6-1 | CASSELGREETQYF | TGTGCCAGCAGTGAACTGGGGCGGGAAGAGACCCAGTACTTC